These 6 T cell receptor beta chains came from one sample sequenced in a study of blood T cell repertoires in COVID-19. Clones were sequenced by immunoSEQ multiplex PCR, and TCRdb holds only the in-frame ones, with some missing. The sample holds some 240,000 clones, 80% to 90% seen once. Sequenced: peripheral blood. All receptors derive from a woman aged 70-85 years with COVID-19, enrolled during active disease.

This chain links TRBV7-9 with TRBJ2-7; 7 bases are shared with TRBD1. CDR1 is SEHNR and CDR2 is FQNEAQ in the germline V gene (reference sequence). V gave up 5 bases and J gave up 3 bases; unmatched junction bases: 4. The CDR3 length is 13 residues. CDR3 nucleotides: TGTGCCAGCAGCCGTCCAGGGGGCTACGAGCAGTACTTC. This sequence encodes CASSRPGGYEQYF. Supplemented by reference TRBV7-9 and TRBJ2-7, the full variable domain reads DTGVSQNPRHKITKRGQNVTFRCDPISEHNRLYWYRQTLGQGPEFLTYFQNEAQLEKSRLLSDRFSAERPKGSFSTLEIQRTEQGDSAMYLCASSRPGGYEQYFGPGTRLTVT.

This clone was observed once. The chain is built from TRBV6-5 and TRBJ1-1, with a tentative D call TRBD1 (6 bases). This CDR3 has 14 residues. The V gene lost 7 bases and the J gene lost 3 bases, with 15 bases spanning the gap. CDR1 is MNHEY and CDR2 is SVGAGI in the germline V gene. The CDR3 sequence is CASNRGARYTEAFF. CDR3 DNA sequence: TGTGCCAGCAATCGGGGGGCGCGTTACACTGAAGCTTTCTTT.

The chain combines TRBV6-5 with TRBJ1-1, with no clear D. This CDR3 is built from 13 residues. From germline, CDR1 is MNHEY and CDR2 SVGAGI. The V end was cut by 7 bases, the J end by 2 bases, with 11 bases between. The CDR3, as DNA: TGTGCCAGCAAGAGGGAAACTAACACTGAAGCTTTCTTT. Protein product: CASKRETNTEAFF.

This clone was seen once. The J gene is TRBJ2-5, the V gene TRBV11-3; the D gene is possibly TRBD2 (5 bases). Between the trimmed V and J ends, which lost 2 bases and 3 bases, there was a span of 10 bases. The CDR3 sequence is 14 residues long. The germline gives CDR1 SGHNT, CDR2 YENEEA. The CDR3 protein is CASSLLADEETQYF. CDR3 nucleotides: TGTGCCAGCAGCTTACTAGCAGATGAAGAGACCCAGTACTTC.

The gene calls are TRBV5-4 and TRBJ2-3, with D possibly being TRBD2 (5 bases). The V gene lost 0 bases and the J gene lost 7 bases, with 12 bases spanning the gap. There are 14 residues in the CDR3. In germline, CDR1 is SGHNT, CDR2 YYREEE (reference sequence). In nucleotides, the CDR3 is TGTGCCAGCAGCTTGGGGCCGGAGGTGAATACGCAGTATTTT. Its protein is CASSLGPEVNTQYF.

J is TRBJ1-1 and V is TRBV6-5; TRBD1 matches at 9 bases. The J segment lost 2 bases and the V segment lost 6 bases, leaving 7 bases of the junction unmatched. The V gene's germline CDR1 is MNHEY and CDR2 SVGAGI. The CDR3 has 15 amino acids. The CDR3 DNA reads as TGTGCCAGCAGACCGGGACAGGGTGGTAACACTGAAGCTTTCTTT. Protein product: CASRPGQGGNTEAFF.